These T cell receptor beta chains were read from a single sample in a study of T cells in Graves' hyperthyroidism and ophthalmopathy. A single record per CDR3 protein comes from TCRdb applying MiXCR to the multiplex PCR reads. The sample lists about 350,000 distinct CDR3 sequences, roughly 13% occurring once. The sample comprised blood. The source is a woman aged 40 to 55 with Graves' ophthalmopathy. The CDR3 runs from the conserved cysteine through the conserved F or W. The D gene is left open where the match is weak. Clone size, where shown, is once, few, many, or a class for clones that have expanded.

>TRBV7-8|TRBJ2-3|few|.
TGTGCCAGCAGCTATGGGGCAGGGAGGGATACGCAGTATTTT
CASSYGAGRDTQYF
>TRBV7-2|TRBJ1-4|few|.
TGTGCCAGCAGCTTAGTTGGGGGGCTGGGTGAAAAACTGTTTTTT
CASSLVGGLGEKLFF
>TRBV10-1|TRBJ2-5|few|.
TGCGCCAGCAGTGAAGCGCGGAATCAAGAGACCCAGTACTTC
CASSEARNQETQYF
>TRBV6-1|TRBJ1-2|.|.
TGTGCCAGCAGTGAGTGGAGAATTAACTATGGCTACACCTTC
CASSEWRINYGYTF
>TRBV6-1|TRBJ2-1|many|TRBD1
TGTGCCAGCAGACGGGGACAGGGTAGCGAGCAGTTCTTC
CASRRGQGSEQFF
>TRBV20-1|TRBJ2-7|.|TRBD2
TGCAGTGCTACCCCAGCGGGAGGGAACTCCTACGAGCAGTACTTC
CSATPAGGNSYEQYF
>TRBV7-9|TRBJ2-2|many|.
TGTGCCAGCAGCCCCCTCTACCCGAGGGGCACCGGGGAGCTGTTTTTT
CASSPLYPRGTGELFF
>TRBV12-3/TRBV12-4|TRBJ1-1|many|.
TGTGCCAGCAGTTTTGAGAGTCGGGTCGGGTGGACTGAAGCTTTCTTT
CASSFESRVGWTEAFF
>TRBV2|TRBJ1-6|.|.
TGTGCCAGCAGTGACGGTCGAACAGGGACGGGTTCACCCCTCCACTTT
CASSDGRTGTGSPLHF
>TRBV6-1|TRBJ2-4|few|TRBD1
TGTGCCAGCAGCCTCGGACAGGGGGCGGCCAAAAACATTCAGTACTTC
CASSLGQGAAKNIQYF
>TRBV20-1|TRBJ2-5|few|TRBD2
TGCAGTGCTAGTCCCCTGGGGAGGGCGTACCAAGAGACCCAGTACTTC
CSASPLGRAYQETQYF
>TRBV5-1|TRBJ2-7|.|TRBD1
TGCGCCAGCAGCTTGGGGACAGGGGTTCTTTACGAGCAGTACTTC
CASSLGTGVLYEQYF
>TRBV20-1|TRBJ2-2|many|TRBD2
TGCAGTGCTCGACTAGCGGGAGCCACCGGGGAGCTGTTTTTT
CSARLAGATGELFF
>TRBV28|TRBJ2-4|few|.
TGTGCCAGCAGTAGCGGGCCTAAAAACATTCAGTACTTC
CASSSGPKNIQYF